This passage covers 12 T cell receptor beta chains from one sample sequenced in a study of blood T cells in healthy people across ages. A second PCR of roughly 7 to 11 cycles used a sample-barcoded 5' primer and a J-beta primer mix. TCRdb ran MiXCR on the 5' RACE reads and lists one entry per CDR3 protein. This table holds about 1.8 million distinct CDR3 sequences, just under 50% found once. Sequenced: blood. Every receptor here comes from a woman aged 40 to 50 in good health.

The chain employs TRBV28 and TRBJ2-5, with 11 bases that match TRBD2. The CDR3 is made up of 17 amino acids. Germline CDR1 reads MDHEN; CDR2 reads SYDVKM. V lost 3 bases and J lost 6; bases outside the gene matches: 12. CDR3 in DNA: TGTGCCAGCAGTTTGCAACCTCCGGCTAGCGGGGGGAAGACCCAGTACTTC. This translates into CASSLQPPASGGKTQYF.

The chain couples TRBV9 to TRBJ2-5; 9 nucleotides align to TRBD2. Germline V gene data show CDR1 as SGDLS and CDR2 as YYNGEE. This CDR3 contains 20 residues. The V gene end was trimmed by 2 bases and the J gene end by 0 bases; junction bases not matched to a gene: 17. CDR3 in DNA: TGTGCCAGCAGCGTCCAGCCTCCGGCGGGGGGGCCAACCAACCAAGAGACCCAGTACTTC. Translating gives CASSVQPPAGGPTNQETQYF.

This chain uses TRBV5-1 with TRBJ2-5; 8 bases are a match to TRBD1. J was trimmed by 1 base and V by 3 bases; bases with no gene match: 14. The germline V gene encodes CDR1 SGHRS and CDR2 YFSETQ. The CDR3 spans 18 residues. CDR3 bases: TGCGCCAGCAGCTCCAAATTTGGACAGGGAGGAGGCCAAGAGACCCAGTACTTC. It codes for CASSSKFGQGGGQETQYF.

This clonotype came up a few times. Here the CDR3 reads CASSLVWGRRDNSPLHF. In DNA, the CDR3 is TGCGCCAGCAGCTTGGTTTGGGGGCGAAGGGATAATTCACCCCTCCACTTT. The chain joins TRBV5-1 to TRBJ1-6; possible D gene TRBD1, 6 bases. CDR3 length equals 17 residues. Germline V CDR1 and CDR2: SGHRS, YFSETQ. V lost 0 bases and J lost 5, with 15 bases in between.

The V call is TRBV6-5, the J call TRBJ2-1; maybe TRBD1 (6 bases). Germline-derived CDR1 and CDR2 are MNHEY and SVGAGI. Trimming took off 2 bases at V and 7 bases at J, with 15 bases between the two ends. The CDR3 is 15 amino acids. CDR3 nucleotide sequence: TGTGCCAGCAGTTACGACAGGTACAGGTCGAATGAGCAGTTCTTC. Translating gives CASSYDRYRSNEQFF.

The CDR3 spells CASSPPTDTWQYF. In DNA form, the CDR3 reads TGTGCCAGCAGTCCCCCTACGGACACTTGGCAGTACTTC. V and J are TRBV6-2 or TRBV6-3 and TRBJ2-7; possible D gene TRBD1, 5 bases. Germline CDR1 MNHEY, CDR2 SVGEGT. The CDR3 spans 13 residues. V was pared by 5 bases and J by 9 bases, with 17 bases between.

This chain connects TRBV2 to TRBJ2-1, with D possibly called TRBD1 or TRBD2 (5 bases each). CDR3 length equals 15 residues. V was trimmed by 8 bases and J by 9 bases, leaving 23 bases between them. Germline loops: CDR1 SNHLY, CDR2 FYNNEI. The CDR3 loop reads CASLVGAKEISEQFF. The DNA of the CDR3 is TGTGCCAGCCTGGTCGGGGCCAAGGAGATCAGTGAGCAGTTCTTC. The whole variable domain, filled in from reference TRBV2 and TRBJ2-1, reads EPEVTQTPSHQVTQMGQEVILRCVPISNHLYFYWYRQILGQKVEFLVSFYNNEISEKSEIFDDQFSVERPDGSNFTLKIRSTKLEDSAMYFCASLVGAKEISEQFFGPGTRLTVL.

A remark on this clonotype: Being one base from a much bigger clone, this may be a read error. The chain links TRBV5-6 to TRBJ2-3; possibly TRBD1 for D (5 bases). The ends were cut back, 0 bases at V and 2 bases at J, with 22 bases in the middle. This CDR3 spans 19 amino acids. The germline gives CDR1 SGHDT, CDR2 YYEEEE. In nucleotides, the CDR3 is TGTGCCAGCAGCTTGGTACAACGACAGCTACAACGCCTCACAGATACGCAGTATTTT. The encoded protein is CASSLVQRQLQRLTDTQYF.

This chain joins TRBV9 and TRBJ2-1; weak D call: TRBD1 (5 bases). The V gene lost 0 bases and the J gene lost 8 bases, with 9 bases spanning the gap. The CDR3 spans 13 residues. Germline CDR1 reads SGDLS; CDR2 reads YYNGEE. The CDR3 reads CASSVVRGDEQFF. CDR3 sequence (DNA): TGTGCCAGCAGCGTAGTTAGGGGCGATGAGCAGTTCTTC.

This clonotype was observed a few times. The chain carries TRBV7-2 and TRBJ2-5; 11 bases agree with TRBD2. V lost 5 bases and J lost 1; bases outside the gene matches: 9. CDR1 and CDR2 from the germline V gene are SGHTA and FQGNSA. There are 17 residues in the CDR3. The CDR3 region is CASSITPGLAVQETQYF. The CDR3 DNA is TGTGCCAGCAGCATCACTCCGGGACTAGCGGTCCAAGAGACCCAGTACTTC.

The chain links TRBV27 to TRBJ2-4; D is perhaps TRBD2 (6 bases). Trimming removed 8 bases at V and 3 bases at J, with 17 bases between. The germline gives CDR1 MNHEY, CDR2 SMNVEV (reference sequence). This CDR3 spans 15 amino acids. CDR3 amino acids: CASRHSGDVKNIQYF. CDR3 nucleotides: TGTGCCAGCCGTCACTCGGGGGATGTCAAAAACATTCAGTACTTC.

The rearrangement uses TRBV12-3 or TRBV12-4 and TRBJ2-7, with TRBD2 identical over 10 bases. V gave up 6 bases and J gave up 2 bases; unmatched junction bases: 4. The CDR3 covers 14 residues. CDR3 in amino acids: CASSQRGGAYEQYF. The CDR3 DNA reads as TGTGCCAGCAGCCAGCGGGGGGGAGCCTACGAGCAGTACTTC.